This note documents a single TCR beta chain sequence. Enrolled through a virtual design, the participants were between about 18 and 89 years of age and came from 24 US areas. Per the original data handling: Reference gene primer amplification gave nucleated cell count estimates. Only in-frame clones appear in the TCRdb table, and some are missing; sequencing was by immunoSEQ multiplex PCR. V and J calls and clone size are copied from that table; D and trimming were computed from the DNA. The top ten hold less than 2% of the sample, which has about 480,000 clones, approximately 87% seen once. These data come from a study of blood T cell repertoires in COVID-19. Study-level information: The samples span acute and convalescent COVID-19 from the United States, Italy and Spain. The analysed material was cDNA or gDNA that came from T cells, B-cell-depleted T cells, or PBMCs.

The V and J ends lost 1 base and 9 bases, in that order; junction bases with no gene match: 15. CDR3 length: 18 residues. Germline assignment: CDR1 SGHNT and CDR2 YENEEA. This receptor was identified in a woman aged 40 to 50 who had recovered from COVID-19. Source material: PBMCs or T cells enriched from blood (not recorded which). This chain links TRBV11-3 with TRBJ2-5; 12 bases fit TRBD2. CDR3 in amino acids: CASSLAPPGTSGFVAQYF. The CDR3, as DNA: TGTGCCAGCAGCTTAGCTCCTCCCGGGACTAGCGGGTTCGTCGCCCAGTACTTC.